The 32 T cell receptor beta chains below all came from one sample that was sequenced in a study of CD8 T cells in Susac syndrome. The RNA, roughly 0.45 to 1 ug, was put through reverse transcription using random hexamers. TCRdb re-called the immunoSEQ multiplex PCR reads with MiXCR, one entry per CDR3 protein. This sample yields some 200,000 distinct CDR3 sequences, of which 95% are seen a single time; 0.095% belongs to the top ten. The sample taken for sequencing was CD4+ T cells from PBMCs. These receptor sequences come from a human donor with multiple sclerosis.

V is TRBV5-6 and J is TRBJ2-5; TRBD1 is a possible D gene (5 bases). Germline V gene sequence: CDR1 SGHDT, CDR2 YYEEEE. This CDR3 region has 14 residues. V was clipped by 1 base and J by 1 base, with 8 bases between them. For the CDR3, the DNA is TGTGCCAGCAGCTTGTTACAGGTCCAAGAGACCCAGTACTTC. Amino acid sequence: CASSLLQVQETQYF.

This chain joins TRBV9 and TRBJ2-5; a possible D gene is TRBD2 (6 bases). V was pared by 0 bases and J by 1 base, with 10 bases between. Per the germline V gene, CDR1 is SGDLS and CDR2 is YYNGEE. The CDR3 is 15 amino acids. The CDR3 is CASSVAWGVQETQYF. The CDR3 nucleotides are TGTGCCAGCAGCGTAGCTTGGGGGGTCCAAGAGACCCAGTACTTC. The complete variable domain, with remaining parts taken from reference TRBV9 and TRBJ2-5, reads DSGVTQTPKHLITATGQRVTLRCSPRSGDLSVYWYQQSLDQGLQFLIQYYNGEERAKGNILERFSAQQFPDLHSELNLSSLELGDSALYFCASSVAWGVQETQYFGPGTRLLVL.

The chain couples TRBV28 to TRBJ1-1, with D unclear. Germline CDR1 and CDR2: MDHEN and SYDVKM. The CDR3 consists of 17 residues. Trimming pared 6 bases from V and 0 bases from J, leaving 20 bases between. In nucleotides, the CDR3 is TGTGCCAGCAGACCATGGTTCGGGTCGCTGATGAACACTGAAGCTTTCTTT. It yields the protein CASRPWFGSLMNTEAFF.

The chain links TRBV9 to TRBJ1-2; D is uncertain. Germline V gene data show CDR1 as SGDLS and CDR2 as YYNGEE. This CDR3 comprises 15 residues. V was pared by 4 bases and J by 8 bases, with 21 bases between. CDR3 region: CASSSPPVHFRGYTF. The CDR3 nucleotides are TGTGCCAGCAGCTCCCCTCCGGTCCACTTCAGGGGCTACACCTTC.

This clonotype was picked up one time. The rearrangement links TRBV5-1 to TRBJ2-7; no clear D. The CDR3 extends over 13 amino acids. V lost 4 bases, J lost 1 base, and 9 bases lay in between. Germline CDR1 reads SGHRS; CDR2 reads YFSETQ. The CDR3 region has the DNA TGCGCCAGCAGCCCCCACCCGTCCTACGAGCAGTACTTC. Amino acid sequence: CASSPHPSYEQYF.

This chain joins TRBV6-2 or TRBV6-3 and TRBJ2-1; a possible D gene is TRBD2 (7 bases). The germline V and J ends were trimmed by 6 bases and 8 bases, with 14 bases remaining between them. CDR3 length equals 13 residues. Looked up from germline, CDR1 is MNHEY and CDR2 is SVGEGT. This CDR3 reads CASRGGGRDEQFF. For the CDR3, the DNA is TGTGCCAGCAGAGGGGGGGGAAGGGATGAGCAGTTCTTC.

This clonotype occurred once. This rearrangement joins TRBV20-1 to TRBJ2-7, with D possibly matching TRBD2 (6 bases). The CDR3 covers 11 residues. Trimming left V 6 bases short and J 6 bases short, with 12 bases between. From germline, CDR1 is DFQATT and CDR2 SNEGSKA (reference sequence). CDR3 protein: CSATGVGEQYF. CDR3 DNA sequence: TGCAGTGCAACGGGAGTTGGCGAGCAGTACTTC.

J is TRBJ2-7 and V is TRBV20-1; a possible D gene is TRBD2 (6 bases). The V end lost 5 bases, the J end lost 3 bases, and 17 bases lay between the germline ends. The CDR3 extends over 14 amino acids. In germline, CDR1 is DFQATT, CDR2 SNEGSKA (reference sequence). The CDR3 region is CSASVGAGIYEQYF. CDR3 nucleotides: TGCAGTGCTTCTGTAGGGGCGGGAATCTACGAGCAGTACTTC.

The chain is built from TRBV20-1 and TRBJ2-5; D remains ambiguous. The V end lost 4 bases, the J end lost 3 bases, and 6 bases lay between the germline ends. The CDR3 sequence is 11 residues long. The germline V gene has CDR1 DFQATT and CDR2 SNEGSKA (reference sequence). The CDR3 region is CSANNEETQYF. Here the CDR3 DNA reads TGCAGTGCTAACAACGAAGAGACCCAGTACTTC.

The V call is TRBV11-2, the J call TRBJ2-1; 10 nucleotides line up with TRBD2. The CDR3 spans 15 residues. Germline V gene lookup returns CDR1 SGHAT and CDR2 FQNNGV. V lost 5 bases to trimming and J lost 15 bases; unmatched junction nucleotides: 16. The CDR3 loop is CASSGYLAGVAWVFF. In DNA, the CDR3 is TGTGCCAGCAGCGGCTATCTAGCGGGAGTTGCCTGGGTGTTCTTC. Full variable domain (rest looked up from reference TRBV11-2 and TRBJ2-1): EAGVAQSPRYKIIEKRQSVAFWCNPISGHATLYWYQQILGQGPKLLIQFQNNGVVDDSQLPKDRFSAERLKGVDSTLKIQPAKLEDSAVYLCASSGYLAGVAWVFFGPGTRLTVL.

Concerning this clonotype: One end of the junction varies from germline; a read error may be responsible. V gene TRBV29-1 combines with J gene TRBJ1-2, with D hard to call. Germline CDR1 is SQVTM and CDR2 is ANQGSEA. This CDR3 has 12 residues. CDR3 coding DNA: TGTAGCGTTGTAGATCGGAACTATGGCTACACCTTC. This gives the protein CSVVDRNYGYTF.

The genes are TRBV18 and TRBJ2-4, with D unresolved. The germline CDR1 and CDR2 sequences are KGHSH and LQKENI. V was shortened by 2 bases and J by 0 bases, with 5 bases between the two germline ends. CDR3 length equals 14 residues. The chain's CDR3 is CASSPGIAKNIQYF. CDR3 nucleotide sequence: TGTGCCAGCTCACCAGGTATAGCCAAAAACATTCAGTACTTC.

This clonotype was found a few times. This rearrangement joins TRBV10-3 to TRBJ2-3; D gene unclear. The CDR3 is 12 residues long. CDR1 is ENHRY and CDR2 is SYGVKD in the germline V gene. V was shortened by 0 bases and J by 3 bases, with 1 base between the two germline ends. CDR3: CAISESTDTQYF. The DNA of the CDR3 is TGTGCCATCAGTGAGTCTACAGATACGCAGTATTTT.

This rearrangement joins TRBV2 to TRBJ1-1; D possibly corresponds to TRBD1 (6 bases). CDR1 and CDR2 from the germline V gene are SNHLY and FYNNEI. This CDR3 has 13 amino acids. V lost 7 bases, J lost 1 base, and 10 bases lay in between. CDR3 protein: CASMLTGNTEAFF. In DNA form, the CDR3 reads TGTGCCAGCATGTTGACAGGGAACACTGAAGCTTTCTTT.

This chain links TRBV25-1 with TRBJ2-7, with TRBD1 matching over 7 bases. V shed 4 bases, J shed 0 bases, and the junction held 6 bases outside the gene matches. Germline CDR1 reads MGHDK; CDR2 reads SYGVNS. The CDR3 contains 15 residues. CDR3 bases: TGTGCCAGCAGTGCAAGGGGGCAGACCTCCTACGAGCAGTACTTC. Amino acids: CASSARGQTSYEQYF.

This chain connects TRBV20-1 to TRBJ2-7; D is undetermined. Between the trimmed V and J ends, which lost 3 bases and 0 bases, there was a span of 12 bases. The CDR3 runs to 14 residues. CDR1 and CDR2 from the germline V gene are DFQATT and SNEGSKA (reference sequence). The CDR3 DNA reads TGCAGTGCTAGCTCCTATGGCGGCTCCTACGAGCAGTACTTC. This encodes CSASSYGGSYEQYF.

The gene calls are TRBV20-1 and TRBJ1-4; D is unresolved. The CDR3 has 14 amino acids. Trimming stripped 4 bases from V and 0 bases from J, with 9 bases between. Germline loops: CDR1 DFQATT, CDR2 SNEGSKA (reference sequence). The CDR3 region has the DNA TGCAGTGCTACCAAAGGATCAACTAATGAAAAACTGTTTTTT. Protein sequence: CSATKGSTNEKLFF.

This chain links TRBV15 with TRBJ2-1, with D perhaps matching TRBD2 (6 bases). V dropped 3 bases and J dropped 3 bases, with 12 bases sitting between them. CDR3 length: 15 residues. The germline V gene encodes CDR1 LNHNV and CDR2 YYDKDF (reference sequence). CDR3 region: CATSRAPGDYNEQFF. CDR3 in DNA: TGTGCCACCAGCAGGGCCCCGGGGGACTACAATGAGCAGTTCTTC.

The rearrangement uses TRBV29-1 and TRBJ2-5; no clear D gene. This CDR3 comprises 11 residues. The V end was cut by 6 bases, the J end by 7 bases, with 12 bases between. Germline loops: CDR1 SQVTM, CDR2 ANQGSEA. CDR3 DNA: TGCAGCGTCCTACTACCCGGGACCCAGTACTTC. Amino acids: CSVLLPGTQYF.

This chain uses TRBV2 with TRBJ2-1; 15 nucleotides line up with TRBD2. Germline trimming cut 6 bases from V and 8 bases from J; bases unmatched to any gene: 8. The CDR3 runs 16 residues. The V gene's germline CDR1 is SNHLY and CDR2 FYNNEI. In nucleotides, the CDR3 is TGTGCCAGCAGGGCTGGACTAGCGGGGGGGCCGTATGAGCAGTTCTTC. It yields the protein CASRAGLAGGPYEQFF.

V usage is TRBV12-5 and J usage is TRBJ1-2; D is undetermined. CDR1 and CDR2 from the germline V gene are LGHNT and FRNRAP. The V and J ends lost 0 bases and 7 bases respectively, with 9 bases between them. This CDR3 is 13 amino acids long. Here the CDR3 reads CASGLVGAFGYTF. CDR3 coding DNA: TGTGCTAGTGGTTTGGTGGGCGCGTTTGGCTACACCTTC.

This chain joins TRBV29-1 and TRBJ1-3; no clear D gene. Trimming took off 3 bases at V and 2 bases at J, with 11 bases between the two ends. Germline-derived CDR1 and CDR2 are SQVTM and ANQGSEA. This CDR3 comprises 14 residues. For the CDR3, the DNA is TGCAGCGTTGAGGGAGGGCTTCCTGGAAACACCATATATTTT. Translation gives CSVEGGLPGNTIYF.

The CDR3 loop reads CSVQRGSPEQYF. The CDR3 bases are TGCAGCGTGCAGCGGGGCTCCCCCGAGCAGTACTTC. The V gene is TRBV29-1, the J gene TRBJ2-7; 7 nucleotides match TRBD2. The germline CDR1 and CDR2 sequences are SQVTM and ANQGSEA. J was trimmed by 6 bases and V by 6 bases; bases with no gene match: 8. CDR3 length equals 12 residues.

CDR3 residues: CASSRGVGSYGYTF. The CDR3 nucleotides are TGTGCCAGCAGCCGCGGAGTGGGTTCTTATGGCTACACCTTC. The rearrangement links TRBV12-3 or TRBV12-4 to TRBJ1-2; D call uncertain. Trimming took off 6 bases at V and 5 bases at J, with 16 bases between the two ends. The CDR3 loop spans 14 amino acids.

The genes are TRBV6-5 and TRBJ2-5; 11 nucleotides agree with TRBD1. The CDR3 extends over 14 amino acids. V lost 5 bases to trimming and J lost 7 bases; unmatched junction nucleotides: 6. Germline V gives CDR1 MNHEY, CDR2 SVGAGI. CDR3 loop: CASSPPGTGGTQYF. CDR3 nucleotide sequence: TGTGCCAGCAGTCCGCCGGGGACAGGGGGGACCCAGTACTTC.

This chain connects TRBV12-3 or TRBV12-4 to TRBJ2-7; TRBD1 might be the D (6 bases). The CDR3 has 14 residues. V gave up 3 bases and J gave up 6 bases, with 15 bases separating them. The CDR3 nucleotides are TGTGCCAGCAGTTTGGACAGAGTTCTGAGCGAGCAGTACTTC. It yields the protein CASSLDRVLSEQYF.

The V call is TRBV30, the J call TRBJ2-1, with D perhaps matching TRBD2 (5 bases). CDR1 is GTSNPN and CDR2 is SVGIG in the germline V gene (reference sequence). CDR3 size: 14 residues. The V end lost 4 bases, the J end lost 4 bases, and 14 bases lay between the germline ends. The CDR3 DNA follows: TGTGCCTGGAACGGCGGATGGGAGTACAATGAGCAGTTCTTC. Translation: CAWNGGWEYNEQFF.

This CDR3 is CASSWERFDQYF. For the CDR3, the DNA is TGTGCCAGCAGTTGGGAACGGTTTGACCAGTACTTC. This sequence joins TRBV3-1 and TRBJ2-5; D is undetermined. Germline CDR1 LGHDT, CDR2 YNNKEL (reference sequence). This CDR3 is 12 amino acids long. Trimming pared 6 bases from V and 10 bases from J, leaving 15 bases between.

This chain connects TRBV3-1 to TRBJ2-3; 13 positions agree with TRBD2. From germline, CDR1 is LGHDT and CDR2 YNNKEL (reference sequence). This CDR3 has 16 amino acids. V trimming: 4 bases; J trimming: 3 bases; junction bases outside the gene matches: 4. CDR3 nucleotides: TGTGCCAGCAGCCCCCAGGGACTAGCGGGGACAGATACGCAGTATTTT. Protein product: CASSPQGLAGTDTQYF.

The chain links TRBV14 to TRBJ2-2, with 7 nucleotides matching TRBD2. The CDR3 contains 15 residues. Germline CDR1 and CDR2: SGHDN and FVKESK. The ends lost 5 bases at V and 5 bases at J; junction bases unmatched: 8. The CDR3 here is CASSLNPGGTGELFF. Written as DNA, the CDR3 is TGTGCCAGCAGCTTAAACCCGGGGGGTACCGGGGAGCTGTTTTTT.

The chain combines TRBV25-1 with TRBJ2-1; no reliable D call. The CDR3 is made up of 11 amino acids. The V gene's germline CDR1 is MGHDK and CDR2 SYGVNS. V was trimmed by 5 bases and J by 9 bases, leaving 8 bases between them. As DNA, the CDR3 is TGTGCCAGCAGTTTCGGGTCTGAGCAGTTCTTC. Translation gives CASSFGSEQFF.

The J gene is TRBJ1-2, the V gene TRBV7-9, with 8 bases lining up with TRBD1. This CDR3 has 16 amino acids. The J segment lost 3 bases and the V segment lost 1 base, leaving 7 bases of the junction unmatched. The germline CDR1 and CDR2 sequences are SEHNR and FQNEAQ (reference sequence). As DNA, the CDR3 is TGTGCCAGCAGCTTAGACGGGACAGGAATTCACTATGGCTACACCTTC. Protein product: CASSLDGTGIHYGYTF.